The sample holds one count of the clone carrying this T cell receptor (beta chain). Its matching antigen is unknown. The data were taken from a study of T-cell reconstitution after alpha-beta-depleted transplantation in children. TCRbeta library construction was performed incorporating unique molecular identifiers. TCRdb analysed the PCR reads with MiXCR anew, one entry per CDR3 protein. The data show about 980,000 distinct CDR3 sequences, around 30% seen once. Study-wide results and limits: Fresh T-cell production supplied most of the T-cell counts and diversity seen one year after transplant. After transplant, at about two months, alpha-beta T cells were reportedly derived from several hundred expanded graft clones. Surviving recipient T cells and thymic progenitors accounted for the high day-60 TCRbeta diversity observed in some patients.

V lost 8 bases and J lost 0; bases outside the gene matches: 12. Per the germline V gene, CDR1 is SNHLY and CDR2 is FYNNEI. The CDR3 length is 17 residues. The V and J genes are TRBV2 and TRBJ2-3, with 9 bases fitting TRBD2. This sequence originates from a boy less than two years old who had a stem cell transplant for SCID, so the T cells may come from the graft donor. This sample comprised PBMCs, mostly from graft donor cells, obtained 360 days after TCRalphabeta/CD19-depleted stem cell transplant. CDR3 nucleotide sequence: TGTGCCAGCGGATTTCCCCCGCTAGCGGGGAGCACAGATACGCAGTATTTT. Its protein is CASGFPPLAGSTDTQYF.